The 28 T cell receptor beta chains in this list originate from one sample, sequenced in a study of blood T cell repertoires in COVID-19 (dated by TCRdb to 2019 to 2021). The method behind the library was the immunoSEQ multiplex PCR assay. What TCRdb holds here is the immuneACCESS table cut down to in-frame rearrangements. Part of the clones is not present; checked against another copy, under half of the missing clones reflect an unresolved V gene, and the others are unexplained. This sample lists some 230,000 clones; 86% were detected once. The ten top clones hold 2.2% of the sample. The sample taken for sequencing was peripheral blood. All receptors come from a man between 25 and 39 years old who had recovered from COVID-19.

The rearrangement links TRBV13 to TRBJ2-7; D gene unclear. With 5 bases removed from V and 2 bases from J, the gap between germline ends came to 13 bases. The V gene's germline CDR1 is PRHDT and CDR2 FYEKMQ (reference sequence). This CDR3 region has 14 residues. CDR3 DNA sequence: TGTGCCAGCAGCCCCAGCGTAGCTCCCTACGAGCAGTACTTC. This gives the protein CASSPSVAPYEQYF.

This chain links TRBV6-6 with TRBJ2-3; a possible D gene is TRBD1 (5 bases). Per germline, CDR1 MNHNY and CDR2 SVGAGI (reference sequence). Trimming took off 3 bases at V and 10 bases at J, with 17 bases between the two ends. The length of the CDR3 is 14 residues. CDR3 nucleotides: TGTGCCAGCAGTTATGGTGATGGGGCCCTTGCGCAGTATTTT. The encoded protein is CASSYGDGALAQYF.

The CDR3, as DNA: TGTGCCATCAGTGAGGGAGGTAGGACTGAAGCTTTCTTT. Protein sequence: CAISEGGRTEAFF. J is TRBJ1-1 and V is TRBV10-3; D call uncertain. The ends were cut back, 2 bases at V and 5 bases at J, with 9 bases in the middle. In germline, CDR1 is ENHRY, CDR2 SYGVKD. The CDR3 is 13 residues long.

CDR3 residues: CASSQAYGTGVTYEQYF. CDR3 sequence (DNA): TGCGCCAGCAGCCAGGCCTACGGGACAGGGGTGACCTACGAGCAGTACTTC. V and J are TRBV4-1 and TRBJ2-7; 10 nucleotides agree with TRBD1. CDR3 length: 17 amino acids. The V and J ends lost 3 bases and 2 bases, in that order; junction bases with no gene match: 10. Per the germline V gene, CDR1 is MGHRA and CDR2 is YSYEKL.

CDR3 amino acids: CASSLQDRGGTEAFF. As DNA, the CDR3 is TGCGCCAGCAGCCTCCAGGACAGGGGAGGGACTGAAGCTTTCTTT. The rearrangement joins TRBV5-1 to TRBJ1-1, with 9 positions matching TRBD1. The germline V gene encodes CDR1 SGHRS and CDR2 YFSETQ. The CDR3 is 15 amino acids. V lost 4 bases and J lost 5; bases outside the gene matches: 9.

This clone was seen more than once but under ten times. The chain is built from TRBV11-2 and TRBJ1-3; a possible D gene is TRBD1 (5 bases). The CDR3 is 16 amino acids. V was pared by 6 bases and J by 0 bases, with 15 bases between. Germline V gene data show CDR1 as SGHAT and CDR2 as FQNNGV. CDR3 nucleotides: TGTGCCAGCAGTCCTAACAGAGACAGCTCTGGAAACACCATATATTTT. Translated, it gives CASSPNRDSSGNTIYF.

The V gene is TRBV7-2, the J gene TRBJ2-3; 7 nucleotides agree with TRBD1. With V trimmed by 3 bases and J by 4 bases, 7 bases remained unmatched. The germline gives CDR1 SGHTA, CDR2 FQGNSA. CDR3 size: 15 residues. CDR3 sequence (DNA): TGTGCCAGCAGCTTGGATCTCGGGACAGCAGATACGCAGTATTTT. Translating it yields CASSLDLGTADTQYF.

V usage is TRBV7-2 and J usage is TRBJ1-3, with a tentative D call TRBD1 (6 bases). Trimming took 5 bases from V and 4 from J, leaving 12 bases between them. CDR3 length: 14 residues. Germline V lookup: CDR1 SGHTA, CDR2 FQGNSA. This CDR3 is CASSPTGSGNTIYF. Here the CDR3 DNA reads TGTGCCAGCAGCCCAACAGGGTCGGGAAACACCATATATTTT. Full variable domain (remainder filled in from reference TRBV7-2 and TRBJ1-3): GAGVSQSPSNKVTEKGKDVELRCDPISGHTALYWYRQSLGQGLEFLIYFQGNSAPDKSGLPSDRFSAERTGGSVSTLTIQRTQQEDSAVYLCASSPTGSGNTIYFGEGSWLTVV.

The V gene is TRBV10-1, the J gene TRBJ1-6; 7 positions agree with TRBD1. The trim removed 3 bases at V and 8 bases at J, leaving 4 bases unmatched. The CDR3 is 14 residues long. Germline CDR1 WNHNN, CDR2 SYGVQD (reference sequence). CDR3 nucleotides: TGCGCCAGCAGTGATAACCAGGGGGATTCACCCCTCCACTTT. Protein sequence: CASSDNQGDSPLHF.

The genes are TRBV5-4 and TRBJ2-1; D is undetermined. The CDR3 is made up of 14 amino acids. CDR1 is SGHNT, CDR2 YYREEE, per germline (reference sequence). The V gene lost 2 bases and the J gene lost 10 bases, with 16 bases spanning the gap. The CDR3 DNA follows: TGTGCCAGCAGCTTACGAATGGCGGATTGGGAGCAGTTCTTC. It translates to CASSLRMADWEQFF.

The chain has TRBV5-4 and TRBJ2-7, with 9 positions matching TRBD2. Germline CDR1 and CDR2: SGHNT and YYREEE (reference sequence). The CDR3 contains 17 residues. J gave up 3 bases and V 3 bases, and 13 bases lay outside the gene matches. The CDR3 reads CASSSTIQLTSGYEQYF. The CDR3 DNA follows: TGTGCCAGCAGCTCTACAATACAATTGACTAGCGGCTACGAGCAGTACTTC.

The gene calls are TRBV11-3 and TRBJ2-1; 7 positions agree with TRBD1. The J segment lost 7 bases and the V segment lost 3 bases, leaving 15 bases of the junction unmatched. The CDR3 runs 17 residues. The V gene's germline CDR1 is SGHNT and CDR2 YENEEA. The DNA for the CDR3 is TGTGCCAGCAGCTTCGGACAGGCCCATGAGAGCAGAAATGAGCAGTTCTTC. Protein: CASSFGQAHESRNEQFF.

This chain joins TRBV7-9 and TRBJ1-2; D is ambiguous. Germline V gives CDR1 SEHNR, CDR2 FQNEAQ (reference sequence). V lost 5 bases and J lost 5, with 21 bases in between. CDR3 size: 16 residues. The CDR3 nucleotides are TGTGCCAGCAGCCGGGGAGGACCGTTACCAACTTATGGCTACACCTTC. Translating it yields CASSRGGPLPTYGYTF. Supplemented by reference TRBV7-9 and TRBJ1-2, the full variable domain reads DTGVSQNPRHKITKRGQNVTFRCDPISEHNRLYWYRQTLGQGPEFLTYFQNEAQLEKSRLLSDRFSAERPKGSFSTLEIQRTEQGDSAMYLCASSRGGPLPTYGYTFGSGTRLTVV.

The V gene is TRBV5-8, the J gene TRBJ1-4; D might be TRBD1 (6 bases). Germline V CDR1 and CDR2: SGHTS, YDEGEE. CDR3 length: 16 residues. V lost 4 bases to trimming and J lost 8 bases, with 21 bases between them. The CDR3 nucleotides read TGTGCCAGCAGCGTCGCTGCAGGGGCGAGGGGGGAAAAACTGTTTTTT. This translates into CASSVAAGARGEKLFF.

This chain links TRBV2 with TRBJ2-3; perhaps TRBD1 as D (5 bases). V lost 10 bases to trimming and J lost 4 bases, with 21 bases between them. Germline V gene lookup returns CDR1 SNHLY and CDR2 FYNNEI. The CDR3 covers 15 residues. The CDR3: CATEGWGPQADTQYF. The DNA for the CDR3 is TGTGCCACTGAAGGCTGGGGCCCTCAGGCAGATACGCAGTATTTT.

The genes are TRBV19 and TRBJ1-5; D ambiguous. Trimming took off 6 bases at V and 4 bases at J, with 7 bases between the two ends. Germline lookup yields CDR1 LNHDA and CDR2 SQIVND (reference sequence). The CDR3 is made up of 12 amino acids. The CDR3 nucleotides read TGTGCCAGTAGCTCCTTTAATCAGCCCCAGCATTTT. Residues: CASSSFNQPQHF.

This chain joins TRBV5-1 and TRBJ2-2, with D tentatively TRBD1 (5 bases). The V end lost 5 bases, the J end lost 6 bases, and 11 bases lay between the germline ends. The CDR3 consists of 13 residues. Germline values: CDR1 SGHRS, CDR2 YFSETQ. In nucleotides, the CDR3 is TGCGCCAGCAGTCAGGGAATGGCCGGGGAGCTGTTTTTT. Translation gives CASSQGMAGELFF.

The chain couples TRBV1 to TRBJ2-3; TRBD2 is the table's D call, not checked against the DNA. TRBV1 is assigned pseudogene status. The CDR3 sequence is 17 residues long. This CDR3 reads CTSRRLAGIPSTDTQYF. CDR3 sequence (DNA): TGCACCAGCAGGAGACTAGCGGGGATACCTAGCACAGATACGCAGTATTTT.

The chain is built from TRBV9 and TRBJ1-2; 7 bases map to TRBD1. CDR3 length: 17 amino acids. The germline gives CDR1 SGDLS, CDR2 YYNGEE. Trimming took 2 bases from V and 0 from J; bases not matched to a gene: 10. CDR3 loop: CASSVGGGRGANYGYTF. CDR3 nucleotides: TGTGCCAGCAGCGTCGGAGGGGGCAGGGGAGCTAACTATGGCTACACCTTC.

The rearrangement joins TRBV11-3 to TRBJ1-1; D unclear. The CDR3 runs to 13 residues. The V end lost 0 bases, the J end lost 5 bases, and 7 bases lay between the germline ends. CDR1 and CDR2 from the germline V gene are SGHNT and YENEEA. In DNA, the CDR3 is TGTGCCAGCAGCTTAGATGTTCGTACTGAAGCTTTCTTT. The encoded protein is CASSLDVRTEAFF.

This clone has just one count. V and J are TRBV2 and TRBJ1-5; tentative D call: TRBD1 (5 bases). Trimming pared 3 bases from V and 8 bases from J, leaving 17 bases between. The germline gives CDR1 SNHLY, CDR2 FYNNEI. CDR3 length: 15 residues. The CDR3 DNA reads as TGTGCCAGCAGTGAGCCGAAGGGGTTAGCAGAGCCCCAGCATTTT. This translates into CASSEPKGLAEPQHF.

The chain links TRBV19 to TRBJ1-2; 7 nucleotides agree with TRBD1. J lost 3 bases, V lost 2 bases, and 3 bases had no gene match. The CDR3 length is 14 residues. CDR1 is LNHDA, CDR2 SQIVND, per germline (reference sequence). For the CDR3, the DNA is TGTGCCAGTAGTATAAAACAGGGGTACTATGGCTACACCTTC. This translates into CASSIKQGYYGYTF.

In this sample, this clone turned up once. The genes are TRBV19 and TRBJ1-2, with unresolved D. V gave up 3 bases and J gave up 6 bases, with 17 bases separating them. The CDR3 extends over 15 amino acids. From germline, CDR1 is LNHDA and CDR2 SQIVND (reference sequence). DNA for the CDR3: TGTGCCAGTAGTATTATTGGGGAGGAGGAGCATGGCTACACCTTC. Amino acid sequence: CASSIIGEEEHGYTF.

Regarding this clone: The same CDR3 can be traced to other DNA sequences in this sample. The chain carries TRBV5-1 and TRBJ2-2, with D hard to call. Between the trimmed V and J ends, which lost 0 bases and 1 base, there was a span of 4 bases. In germline, CDR1 is SGHRS, CDR2 YFSETQ. There are 14 residues in the CDR3. CDR3 coding DNA: TGCGCCAGCAGCTTGGACAGGAACACCGGGGAGCTGTTTTTT. It encodes CASSLDRNTGELFF.

The rearrangement joins TRBV30 to TRBJ2-3; 12 bases agree with TRBD2. The CDR3 has 14 residues. CDR1 and CDR2 (germline): GTSNPN, SVGIG (reference sequence). After removal of 8 bases from V and 5 bases from J, the junction contained 8 bases not matched to a gene. The CDR3 spells CATGTSGLGDTQYF. The CDR3 DNA reads as TGTGCCACCGGGACTAGCGGGTTAGGAGATACGCAGTATTTT.

V gene TRBV7-6 combines with J gene TRBJ2-3; D not certain. Per the germline V gene, CDR1 is SGHVS and CDR2 is FNYEAQ. The CDR3 is made up of 11 amino acids. V lost 5 bases and J lost 4, with 4 bases in between. The CDR3 DNA sequence: TGTGCCAGCAGCAGAGCAGATACGCAGTATTTT. Encoded protein: CASSRADTQYF.

The rearrangement links TRBV4-1 to TRBJ2-5, with 8 bases lining up with TRBD2. The CDR3 consists of 16 residues. The V gene end was trimmed by 4 bases and the J gene end by 0 bases; junction bases not matched to a gene: 7. The germline V gene has CDR1 MGHRA and CDR2 YSYEKL. The CDR3 sequence: CASSLLAGGDQETQYF. Here the CDR3 DNA reads TGCGCCAGCAGCCTCCTGGCGGGGGGTGACCAAGAGACCCAGTACTTC.

The chain uses TRBV29-1 and TRBJ2-7; TRBD1 is a possible D gene (6 bases). The V end lost 4 bases, the J end lost 5 bases, and 15 bases lay between the germline ends. Germline V gene data show CDR1 as SQVTM and CDR2 as ANQGSEA. This CDR3 spans 13 amino acids. CDR3 sequence reads: CSVGRQVLDEQYF. The DNA of the CDR3 is TGCAGCGTTGGGAGACAGGTTTTGGACGAGCAGTACTTC.